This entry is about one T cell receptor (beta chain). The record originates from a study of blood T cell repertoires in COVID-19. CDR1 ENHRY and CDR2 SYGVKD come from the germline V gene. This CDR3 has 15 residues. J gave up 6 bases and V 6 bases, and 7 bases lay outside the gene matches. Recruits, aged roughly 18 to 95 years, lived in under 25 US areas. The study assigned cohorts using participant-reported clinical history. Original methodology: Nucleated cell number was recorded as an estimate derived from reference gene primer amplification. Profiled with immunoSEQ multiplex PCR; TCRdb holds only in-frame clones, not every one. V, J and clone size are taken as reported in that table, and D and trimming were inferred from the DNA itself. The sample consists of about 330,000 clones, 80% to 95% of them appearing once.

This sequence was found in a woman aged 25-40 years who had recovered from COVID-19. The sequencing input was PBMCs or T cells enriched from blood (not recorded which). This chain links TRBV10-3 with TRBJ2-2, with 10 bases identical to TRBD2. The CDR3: CAIRESSGSPGELFF. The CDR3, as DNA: TGTGCCATCAGAGAATCTAGCGGGAGTCCCGGGGAGCTGTTTTTT.